The source of this T cell receptor (beta chain) is a study of Tregs in tolerant kidney transplant recipients. Worth noting for this clone: What it binds is unknown.

The method was immunoSEQ multiplex PCR; TCRdb's version includes in-frame clones alone and lacks a portion of them. The table lists about 31,000 clones, 82% of them singletons, with 2% to 2.5% in the top ten. The sequenced material came from Tregs from blood cultured with allogeneic cells. The clonotype was recovered from a human donor in good health.

The DNA of the CDR3 is TGTGCCAGCTCACCAAGTCCAGGGCGGGCTGAAGCTTTCTTT. As protein: CASSPSPGRAEAFF. The chain couples TRBV18 to TRBJ1-1; D is possibly TRBD1 (5 bases). V gave up 2 bases and J gave up 6 bases, with 13 bases separating them. Germline V gene sequence: CDR1 KGHSH, CDR2 LQKENI. The CDR3 sequence is 14 residues long.